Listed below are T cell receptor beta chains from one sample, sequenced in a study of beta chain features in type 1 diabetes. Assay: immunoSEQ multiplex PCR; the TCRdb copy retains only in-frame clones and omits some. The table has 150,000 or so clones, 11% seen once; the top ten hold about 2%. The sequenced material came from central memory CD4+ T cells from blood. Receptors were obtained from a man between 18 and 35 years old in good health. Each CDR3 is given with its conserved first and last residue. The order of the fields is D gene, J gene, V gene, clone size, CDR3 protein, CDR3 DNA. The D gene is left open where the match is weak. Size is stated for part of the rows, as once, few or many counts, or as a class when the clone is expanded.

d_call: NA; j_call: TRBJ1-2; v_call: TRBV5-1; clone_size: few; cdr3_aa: CASSLERLGYTF; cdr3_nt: TGCGCCAGCAGCTTGGAACGGCTAGGCTACACCTTC
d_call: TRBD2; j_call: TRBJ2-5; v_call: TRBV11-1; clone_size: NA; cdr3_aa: CASSLSGKTQYF; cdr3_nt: TGTGCCAGCAGCTTGAGCGGGAAGACCCAGTACTTC
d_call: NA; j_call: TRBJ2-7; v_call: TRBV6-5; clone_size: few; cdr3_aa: CASRETGPRSYEQYF; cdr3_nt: TGTGCCAGCAGGGAGACAGGCCCTCGCTCCTACGAGCAGTACTTC
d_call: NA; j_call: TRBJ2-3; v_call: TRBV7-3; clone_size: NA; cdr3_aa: CASSLKGDTQYF; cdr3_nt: TGTGCCAGCAGCTTAAAGGGGGATACGCAGTATTTT
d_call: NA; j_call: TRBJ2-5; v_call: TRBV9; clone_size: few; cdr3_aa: CASSVRMAGETQYF; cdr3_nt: TGTGCCAGCAGCGTAAGGATGGCTGGAGAGACCCAGTACTTC
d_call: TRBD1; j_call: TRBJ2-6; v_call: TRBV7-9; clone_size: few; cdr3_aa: CASSRRQGAGKSGANVLTF; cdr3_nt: TGTGCCAGCAGCCGGAGACAGGGGGCTGGGAAATCTGGGGCCAACGTCCTGACTTTC
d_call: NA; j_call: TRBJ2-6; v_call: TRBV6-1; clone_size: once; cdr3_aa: CASSVQLRGANVLTF; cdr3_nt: TGTGCCAGCAGTGTCCAGCTAAGGGGGGCCAACGTCCTGACTTTC
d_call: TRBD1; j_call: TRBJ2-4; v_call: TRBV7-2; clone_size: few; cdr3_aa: CASSLAQGAAKNIQYF; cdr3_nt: TGTGCCAGCAGCTTAGCGCAGGGGGCTGCCAAAAACATTCAGTACTTC
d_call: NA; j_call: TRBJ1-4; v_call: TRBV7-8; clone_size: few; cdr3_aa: CASSALPDSSRKLFF; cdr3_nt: TGTGCCAGCAGCGCCTTACCCGATAGTTCTCGAAAACTGTTTTTT
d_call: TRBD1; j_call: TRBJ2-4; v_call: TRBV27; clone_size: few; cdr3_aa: CASSSLQGAEVKNIQYF; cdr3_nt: TGTGCCAGCAGTTCTCTACAGGGGGCCGAGGTCAAAAACATTCAGTACTTC
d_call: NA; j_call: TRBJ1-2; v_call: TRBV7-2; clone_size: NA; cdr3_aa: CASSLGQGQYGYTF; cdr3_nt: TGTGCCAGCAGTTTAGGCCAGGGGCAATATGGCTACACCTTC
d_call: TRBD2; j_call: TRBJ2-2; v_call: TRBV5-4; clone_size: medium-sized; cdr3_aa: CASRLAGNTGELFF; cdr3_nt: TGTGCCAGCCGACTAGCGGGGAACACCGGGGAGCTGTTTTTT
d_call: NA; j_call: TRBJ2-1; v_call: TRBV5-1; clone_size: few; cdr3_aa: CASSLASMEEQFF; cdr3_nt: TGCGCCAGCAGCTTGGCTTCCATGGAGGAGCAGTTCTTC
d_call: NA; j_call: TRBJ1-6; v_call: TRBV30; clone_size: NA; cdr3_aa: CAWSLGTGNSPLHF; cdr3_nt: TGTGCCTGGAGCCTAGGGACCGGTAATTCACCCCTCCACTTT
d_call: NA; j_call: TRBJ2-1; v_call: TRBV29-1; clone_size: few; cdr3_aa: CSLAFSGWNEQFF; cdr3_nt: TGCAGCCTTGCTTTTTCGGGGTGGAATGAGCAGTTCTTC
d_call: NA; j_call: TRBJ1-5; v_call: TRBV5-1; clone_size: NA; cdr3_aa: CASSLVPGPNQPQHF; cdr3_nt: TGCGCCAGCAGCTTGGTACCGGGCCCGAATCAGCCCCAGCATTTT
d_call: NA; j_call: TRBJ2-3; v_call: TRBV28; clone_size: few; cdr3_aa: CASTKGSASTDTQYF; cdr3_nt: TGTGCCAGCACGAAGGGGAGCGCTAGCACAGATACGCAGTATTTT
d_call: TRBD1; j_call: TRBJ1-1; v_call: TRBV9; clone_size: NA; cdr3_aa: CASSVEGTGVIEAFF; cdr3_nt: TGTGCCAGCAGCGTAGAAGGGACAGGGGTTATTGAAGCTTTCTTT
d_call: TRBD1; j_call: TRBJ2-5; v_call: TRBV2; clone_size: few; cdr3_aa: CARQTGTGRRETQYF; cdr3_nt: TGTGCCCGCCAAACCGGGACAGGGAGGAGAGAGACCCAGTACTTC
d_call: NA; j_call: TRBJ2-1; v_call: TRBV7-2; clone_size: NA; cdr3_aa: CASTGYNEQFF; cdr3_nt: TGTGCCAGCACCGGGTACAATGAGCAGTTCTTC
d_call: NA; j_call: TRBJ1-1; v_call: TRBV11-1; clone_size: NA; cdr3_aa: CASSLALLNTEAFF; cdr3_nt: TGTGCCAGCAGCTTAGCGCTTCTGAACACTGAAGCTTTCTTT
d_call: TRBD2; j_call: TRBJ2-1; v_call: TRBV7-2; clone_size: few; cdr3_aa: CASSLVAGGTYNEQFF; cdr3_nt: TGTGCCAGCAGCTTAGTAGCGGGAGGCACCTACAATGAGCAGTTCTTC
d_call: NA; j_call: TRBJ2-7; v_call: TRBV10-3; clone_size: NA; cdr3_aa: CAISLNNEQYF; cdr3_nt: TGTGCCATCAGTCTAAACAACGAGCAGTACTTC
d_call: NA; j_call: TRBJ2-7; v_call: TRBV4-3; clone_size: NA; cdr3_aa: CASSQHLGGQKSYEQYF; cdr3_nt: TGCGCCAGCAGCCAACATTTGGGGGGACAGAAGTCCTACGAGCAGTACTTC
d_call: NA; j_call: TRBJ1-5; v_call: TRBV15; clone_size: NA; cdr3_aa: CATSNGLQGRQPQHF; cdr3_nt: TGTGCCACCAGCAATGGGCTTCAGGGGCGTCAGCCCCAGCATTTT
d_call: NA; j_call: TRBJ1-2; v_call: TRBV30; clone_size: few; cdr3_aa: CAWSVTGTGYTF; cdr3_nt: TGTGCCTGGAGTGTAACAGGAACTGGCTACACCTTC
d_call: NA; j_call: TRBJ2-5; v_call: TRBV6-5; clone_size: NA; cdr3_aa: CASRGTKKETQYF; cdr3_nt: TGTGCCAGCAGGGGCACCAAAAAAGAGACCCAGTACTTC
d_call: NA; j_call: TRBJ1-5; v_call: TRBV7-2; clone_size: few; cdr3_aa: CASSRGEGNQPQHF; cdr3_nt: TGTGCCAGCAGCCGGGGTGAAGGGAATCAGCCCCAGCATTTT
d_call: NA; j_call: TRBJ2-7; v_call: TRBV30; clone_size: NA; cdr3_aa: CAWSVRVEQYF; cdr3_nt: TGTGCCTGGAGTGTACGAGTCGAGCAGTACTTC
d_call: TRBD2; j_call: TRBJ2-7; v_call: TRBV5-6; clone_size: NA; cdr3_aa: CASSRTSGKQYF; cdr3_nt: TGTGCCAGCAGCCGGACTAGCGGAAAGCAGTACTTC
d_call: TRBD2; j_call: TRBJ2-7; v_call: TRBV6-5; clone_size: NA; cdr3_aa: CASSYQGTSGYEQYF; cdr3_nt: TGTGCCAGCAGTTACCAGGGGACTAGCGGGTACGAGCAGTACTTC
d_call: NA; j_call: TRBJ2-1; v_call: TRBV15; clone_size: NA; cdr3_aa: CATSRENFQFF; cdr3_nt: TGTGCCACCAGCAGGGAGAATTTTCAGTTCTTC
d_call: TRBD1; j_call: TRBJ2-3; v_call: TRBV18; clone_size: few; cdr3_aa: CASSRGTGVLAQYF; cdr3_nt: TGTGCCAGCTCACGGGGGACAGGTGTATTGGCGCAGTATTTT
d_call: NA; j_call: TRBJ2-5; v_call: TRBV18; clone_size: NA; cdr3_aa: CASSPPKGLQETQYF; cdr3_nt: TGTGCCAGCTCACCACCGAAGGGCCTACAAGAGACCCAGTACTTC
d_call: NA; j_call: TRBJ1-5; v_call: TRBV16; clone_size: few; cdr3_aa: CASSQSEQGYVLPQHF; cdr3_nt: TGTGCCAGCAGCCAATCGGAGCAGGGGTACGTTCTGCCCCAGCATTTT
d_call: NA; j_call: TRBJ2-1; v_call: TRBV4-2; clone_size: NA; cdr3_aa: CASSQVNLKDEQFF; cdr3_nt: TGTGCCAGCAGCCAAGTCAACCTAAAGGATGAGCAGTTCTTC
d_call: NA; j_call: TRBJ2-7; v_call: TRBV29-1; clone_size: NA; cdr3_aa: CSVSLGEQYF; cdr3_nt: TGCAGCGTTAGTTTAGGGGAGCAGTACTTC
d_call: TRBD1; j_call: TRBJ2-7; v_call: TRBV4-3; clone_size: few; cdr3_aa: CASSQDSAGQGYEQYF; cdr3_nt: TGCGCCAGCAGCCAAGATTCTGCGGGACAGGGTTACGAGCAGTACTTC
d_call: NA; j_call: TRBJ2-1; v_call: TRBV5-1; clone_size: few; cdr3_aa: CASSWGPGDGNEQFF; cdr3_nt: TGCGCCAGCAGCTGGGGACCGGGGGACGGAAATGAGCAGTTCTTC
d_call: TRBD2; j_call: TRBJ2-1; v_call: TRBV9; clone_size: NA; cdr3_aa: CASSVLSGRSYNEQFF; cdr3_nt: TGTGCCAGCAGCGTTCTTAGCGGGAGGTCCTACAATGAGCAGTTCTTC